This T cell receptor (beta chain) was obtained from a study of T cells in Graves' hyperthyroidism and ophthalmopathy. CDR3 length: 14 amino acids. V was clipped by 1 base and J by 7 bases, with 14 bases between them. Germline CDR1 SGHTA, CDR2 FQGNSA. Amplification yielded TCR beta CDR3 regions, with RNA transcripts as the source. During a first-round RT-PCR of the TCR CDR3, the HTBI primer set was used. TCRdb analysed the multiplex PCR reads with MiXCR anew, one entry per CDR3 protein. The table has hundreds of thousands of distinct CDR3 sequences, around a sixth seen once. Specimen: blood. The chain carries TRBV7-2 and TRBJ2-7, with D possibly being TRBD1 or TRBD2 (7 bases each). This receptor was obtained from a woman between 50 and 59 years old with Graves' hyperthyroidism that later progressed to Graves' ophthalmopathy. CDR3 DNA sequence: TGTGCCAGCAGCTTAGTTGCAGGGGGGGGTGAGCAGTACTTC. Amino acid sequence: CASSLVAGGGEQYF. The whole variable domain, remainder taken from reference TRBV7-2 and TRBJ2-7, is GAGVSQSPSNKVTEKGKDVELRCDPISGHTALYWYRQSLGQGLEFLIYFQGNSAPDKSGLPSDRFSAERTGGSVSTLTIQRTQQEDSAVYLCASSLVAGGGEQYFGPGTRLTVT.